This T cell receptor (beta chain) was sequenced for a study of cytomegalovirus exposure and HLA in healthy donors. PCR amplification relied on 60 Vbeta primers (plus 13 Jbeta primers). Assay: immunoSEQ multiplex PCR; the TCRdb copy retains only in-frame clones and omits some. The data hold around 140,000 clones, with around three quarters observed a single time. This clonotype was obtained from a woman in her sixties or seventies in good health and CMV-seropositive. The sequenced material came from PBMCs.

CDR3 in amino acids: CASSVRARDGYTF. CDR3 DNA sequence: TGTGCCAGCAGTGTCAGGGCGCGTGATGGCTACACCTTC. The chain uses TRBV6-1 and TRBJ1-2, with D perhaps TRBD1 (5 bases). The CDR3 sequence is 13 residues long. The V gene lost 4 bases and the J gene lost 6 bases, with 12 bases spanning the gap. CDR1 and CDR2 (germline): MNHNS, SASEGT.